The T cell receptor beta chain under discussion was sequenced for a study of T cell responses to AZD1222 COVID-19 vaccine. The germline V gene encodes CDR1 LNHDA and CDR2 SQIVND (reference sequence). This CDR3 comprises 15 residues. Trimming cost V 5 bases and J 2 bases; bases outside gene matches: 7. This clone has a single count. Its antigen is not identified. Some clones are missing from TCRdb's copy, which holds only in-frame ones; the method was immunoSEQ multiplex PCR. The sample includes 140,000 to 150,000 clones, about 92% of them seen just once. General study points: All repertoire sampling was performed exclusively after the peak T cell response. Nearly half of spike-specific TCRs reportedly target variant regions that are unmutated in the B.1.351 and B.1.1.7 variants. Dominant CD4 TCR responses targeted spike regions 160-218 and 743-854. Clonal diversity may have been underestimated in mostly white British donors.

The sample was peripheral blood, taken after recovery from COVID-19. This chain uses TRBV19 with TRBJ2-7; 9 bases align to TRBD1. The TCR comes from an adult who had recovered from COVID-19. The CDR3 region has the DNA TGTGCCAGTAGTCTACAGGGGGCCAGCGCCTACGAGCAGTACTTC. Encoded protein: CASSLQGASAYEQYF.